This TCR beta chain was sequenced during a study of cytomegalovirus exposure and HLA in healthy donors. Amplification used 60 Vbeta primers and 13 Jbeta primers. Profiled with immunoSEQ multiplex PCR; TCRdb holds only in-frame clones, not every one. The top ten hold more than 2% of the sample, which has tens of thousands of clones, 70% to 85% seen once. Trimming removed 4 bases from V and 7 bases from J; junction bases left unmatched: 1. Per germline, CDR1 SGHNT and CDR2 YYREEE (reference sequence). The CDR3 is 11 amino acids. Sequencing was done on a sample of PBMCs. This receptor was obtained from a man aged 30 to 39 in good health and CMV-seronegative. The rearrangement joins TRBV5-4 to TRBJ1-2; TRBD1 matches at 7 bases. Here the CDR3 reads CASSAGGGYTF. CDR3 sequence (DNA): TGTGCCAGCAGCGCAGGGGGTGGCTACACCTTC.